The 14 T cell receptor beta chains presented below share a single source sample, sequenced in a study of CD8 T cells in ankylosing spondylitis. TCRdb re-called the 5' RACE reads through MiXCR, storing one row per CDR3 protein. The sample yields roughly 450,000 distinct CDR3 sequences, roughly 25% seen once. Their specific antigens are unknown. General study results and limits: Within ankylosing spondylitis blood, a TCR beta motif made up of seven or eight highly homologous variants appeared to be characteristic.

Material: blood, either unsorted or a sorted T cell fraction (not recorded which). The receptors shown here come from a male donor with ankylosing spondylitis.

This rearrangement joins TRBV20-1 to TRBJ1-2; TRBD1 matches at 10 bases. V trimming: 7 bases; J trimming: 4 bases; junction bases outside the gene matches: 3. Looked up from germline, CDR1 is DFQATT and CDR2 is SNEGSKA (reference sequence). The CDR3 runs to 12 residues. DNA of the CDR3: TGCAGTGGGGACAGGGGAGCCTATGGCTACACCTTC. Protein: CSGDRGAYGYTF.

The V gene is TRBV5-1, the J gene TRBJ1-3; TRBD1 aligns across 10 bases. Germline V gene sequence: CDR1 SGHRS, CDR2 YFSETQ. V lost 2 bases, J lost 2 bases, and 4 bases stayed unmatched. The CDR3 is 16 amino acids. Here the CDR3 DNA reads TGCGCCAGCAGCTTCTCCGGGACAGGGGCTGGAAACACCATATATTTT. It encodes CASSFSGTGAGNTIYF. The entire variable domain, with the rest obtained from reference TRBV5-1 and TRBJ1-3, is as follows: KAGVTQTPRYLIKTRGQQVTLSCSPISGHRSVSWYQQTPGQGLQFLFEYFSETQRNKGNFPGRFSGRQFSNSRSEMNVSTLELGDSALYLCASSFSGTGAGNTIYFGEGSWLTVV.

V is TRBV24-1 and J is TRBJ1-5, with 8 bases that match TRBD1. Germline CDR1 KGHDR, CDR2 SFDVKD. V trimming: 9 bases; J trimming: 5 bases; junction bases outside the gene matches: 8. This CDR3 is 14 amino acids long. As DNA, the CDR3 is TGTGCCACCCAAGGACAGGGTGAGTATCAGCCCCAGCATTTT. The encoded protein is CATQGQGEYQPQHF.

The chain combines TRBV5-1 with TRBJ2-7; TRBD1 might be the D (6 bases). The CDR3 loop spans 15 amino acids. Trimming stripped 4 bases from V and 0 bases from J, with 14 bases between. CDR1 is SGHRS, CDR2 YFSETQ, per germline. The CDR3 sequence is CASSLGTLSSYEQYF. CDR3 DNA sequence: TGCGCCAGCAGCCTGGGGACACTGAGCTCCTACGAGCAGTACTTC.

The V gene is TRBV25-1, the J gene TRBJ1-4, with 9 bases aligning to TRBD1. Losses at the gene ends were 3 bases for V and 7 bases for J; bases not matched to a gene: 6. Germline V CDR1 and CDR2: MGHDK, SYGVNS. This CDR3 has 15 amino acids. CDR3 sequence (DNA): TGTGCCAGCAGTGACCCGGGACAGGGACTTGAAAAACTGTTTTTT. Translated: CASSDPGQGLEKLFF.

This clonotype has just a few counts. The chain is built from TRBV7-9 and TRBJ2-5; D ambiguous. This CDR3 region has 14 residues. The germline gives CDR1 SEHNR, CDR2 FQNEAQ (reference sequence). V lost 1 base to trimming and J lost 5 bases, with 11 bases between them. The CDR3 protein is CASSLGAVEETQYF. The CDR3 coding sequence is TGTGCCAGCAGCTTAGGGGCCGTGGAGGAGACCCAGTACTTC.

In its sample, this clonotype was seen a few times. This rearrangement joins TRBV11-2 to TRBJ2-7, with a weak D call TRBD1 (5 bases). The CDR3 extends over 14 amino acids. V lost 3 bases and J lost 0, with 9 bases in between. Germline assignment: CDR1 SGHAT and CDR2 FQNNGV. As DNA, the CDR3 is TGTGCCAGCAGCTTCCGACAGCTCTCCTACGAGCAGTACGTC. It encodes CASSFRQLSYEQYV.

CDR3 bases: TGTGCCAGCAGCTTAGACCTAGCGGGAGACAATGAGCAGTTCTTC. Translating it yields CASSLDLAGDNEQFF. This sequence joins TRBV11-2 and TRBJ2-1; 10 nucleotides match TRBD2. This CDR3 is built from 15 residues. The germline V gene has CDR1 SGHAT and CDR2 FQNNGV. With V trimmed by 0 bases and J by 5 bases, 1 base remained unmatched.

The chain recombines TRBV5-1 with TRBJ2-7, with TRBD2 matching over 13 bases. The germline V gene encodes CDR1 SGHRS and CDR2 YFSETQ. The CDR3 runs 15 residues. The V segment lost 1 base and the J segment 2 bases; nucleotides outside the gene matches: 0. The CDR3 nucleotides read TGCGCCAGCAGCTTGACTAGCGGGAGGGCCTACGAGCAGTACTTC. It yields the protein CASSLTSGRAYEQYF.

The chain uses TRBV4-1 and TRBJ2-6; D is possibly TRBD1 (6 bases). The CDR3 covers 17 residues. The germline CDR1 and CDR2 sequences are MGHRA and YSYEKL. V was clipped by 2 bases and J by 4 bases, with 15 bases between them. The CDR3 loop reads CASSQPINRAGANVLTF. The CDR3 DNA is TGCGCCAGCAGCCAACCCATTAACAGGGCAGGGGCCAACGTCCTGACTTTC.

The V call is TRBV5-1, the J call TRBJ2-7; D uncertain. V lost 0 bases, J lost 3 bases, and 10 bases lay in between. The CDR3 runs to 14 residues. Looked up from germline, CDR1 is SGHRS and CDR2 is YFSETQ. CDR3 sequence: CASSLGGQIYEQYF. CDR3 nucleotide sequence: TGCGCCAGCAGCTTGGGAGGTCAAATCTACGAGCAGTACTTC.

This clonotype was found a few times. The V call is TRBV7-2, the J call TRBJ2-7; 9 bases map to TRBD1. Germline CDR1 and CDR2: SGHTA and FQGNSA. Losses at the gene ends were 1 base for V and 5 bases for J; bases not matched to a gene: 3. This CDR3 comprises 14 residues. The CDR3: CASSLGTGVNEQYF. In nucleotides, the CDR3 is TGTGCCAGCAGCTTAGGGACAGGGGTCAACGAGCAGTACTTC.

Only a few counts were recorded for this clonotype. The rearrangement joins TRBV5-1 to TRBJ2-5; maybe TRBD1 (6 bases). Trimming removed 4 bases from V and 3 bases from J, with 13 bases in between. Germline loops: CDR1 SGHRS, CDR2 YFSETQ. The CDR3 consists of 14 residues. This CDR3 reads CASSPSRTEETQYF. As DNA, the CDR3 is TGCGCCAGCAGCCCCTCGAGGACAGAAGAGACCCAGTACTTC.

The V call is TRBV5-1, the J call TRBJ2-7, with 8 positions matching TRBD1. The CDR3 is 13 amino acids. CDR1 SGHRS and CDR2 YFSETQ come from the germline V gene. Trimming at V came to 4 bases and at J to 7 bases, leaving 7 bases not matched to a gene. CDR3 in amino acids: CASSTGQGSEQYF. In DNA, the CDR3 is TGCGCCAGCAGCACAGGACAGGGCAGTGAGCAGTACTTC.